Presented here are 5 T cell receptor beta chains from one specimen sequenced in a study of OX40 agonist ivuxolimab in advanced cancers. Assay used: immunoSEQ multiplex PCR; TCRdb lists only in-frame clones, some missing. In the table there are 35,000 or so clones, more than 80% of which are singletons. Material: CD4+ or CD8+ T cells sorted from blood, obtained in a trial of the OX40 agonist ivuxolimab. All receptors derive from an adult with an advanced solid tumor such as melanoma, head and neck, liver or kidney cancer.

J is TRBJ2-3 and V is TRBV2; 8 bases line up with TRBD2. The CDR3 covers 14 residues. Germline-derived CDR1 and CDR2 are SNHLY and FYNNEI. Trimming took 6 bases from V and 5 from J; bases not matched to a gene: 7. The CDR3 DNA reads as TGTGCCAGCAGAGGACTAGCCGCGTTAGATACGCAGTATTTT. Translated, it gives CASRGLAALDTQYF.

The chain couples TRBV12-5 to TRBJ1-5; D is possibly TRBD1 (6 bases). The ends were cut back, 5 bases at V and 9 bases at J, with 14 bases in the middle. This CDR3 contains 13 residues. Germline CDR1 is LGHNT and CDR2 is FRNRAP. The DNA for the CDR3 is TGTGCTAGTGGTGTCGGGACACTTCGGCCCCAGCATTTT. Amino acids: CASGVGTLRPQHF. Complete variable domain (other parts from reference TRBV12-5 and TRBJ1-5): DARVTQTPRHKVTEMGQEVTMRCQPILGHNTVFWYRQTMMQGLELLAYFRNRAPLDDSGMPKDRFSAEMPDATLATLKIQPSEPRDSAVYFCASGVGTLRPQHFGDGTRLSIL.

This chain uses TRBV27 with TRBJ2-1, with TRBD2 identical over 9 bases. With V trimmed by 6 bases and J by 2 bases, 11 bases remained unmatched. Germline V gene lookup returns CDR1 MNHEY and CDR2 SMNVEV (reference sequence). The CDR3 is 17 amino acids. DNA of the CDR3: TGTGCCAGCAGCCAACCCTCAAGCGGGGGGCCCTACAATGAGCAGTTCTTC. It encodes CASSQPSSGGPYNEQFF.

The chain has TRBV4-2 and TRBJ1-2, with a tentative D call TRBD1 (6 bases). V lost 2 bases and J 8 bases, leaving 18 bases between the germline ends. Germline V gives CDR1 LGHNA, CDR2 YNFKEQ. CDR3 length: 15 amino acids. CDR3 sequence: CASSQTVLAGEGYTF. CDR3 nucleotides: TGTGCCAGCAGCCAAACCGTCCTGGCAGGGGAGGGCTACACCTTC.

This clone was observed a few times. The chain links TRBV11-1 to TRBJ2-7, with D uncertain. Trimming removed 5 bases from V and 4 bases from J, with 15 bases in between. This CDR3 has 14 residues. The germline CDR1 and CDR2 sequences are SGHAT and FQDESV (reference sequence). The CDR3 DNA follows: TGTGCCAGCAGCGACCGGAACAGAACTTACGAGCAGTACTTC. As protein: CASSDRNRTYEQYF.